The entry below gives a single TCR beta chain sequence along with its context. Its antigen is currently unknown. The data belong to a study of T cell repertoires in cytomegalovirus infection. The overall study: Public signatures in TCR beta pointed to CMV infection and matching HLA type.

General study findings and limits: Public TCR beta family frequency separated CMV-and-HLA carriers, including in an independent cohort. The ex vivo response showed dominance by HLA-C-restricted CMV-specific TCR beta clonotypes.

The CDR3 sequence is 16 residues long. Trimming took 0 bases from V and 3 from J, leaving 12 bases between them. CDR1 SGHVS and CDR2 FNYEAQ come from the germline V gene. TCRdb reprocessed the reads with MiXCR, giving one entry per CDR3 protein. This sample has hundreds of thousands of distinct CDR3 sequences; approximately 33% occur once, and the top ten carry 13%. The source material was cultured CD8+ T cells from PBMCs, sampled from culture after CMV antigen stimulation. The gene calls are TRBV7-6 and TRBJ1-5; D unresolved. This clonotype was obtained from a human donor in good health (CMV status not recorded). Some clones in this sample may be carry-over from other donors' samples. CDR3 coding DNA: TGTGCCAGCAGCTTAGCCCGGGCAGCGTACAATCAGCCCCAGCATTTT. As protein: CASSLARAAYNQPQHF.